The 10 T cell receptor beta chains listed next were all sequenced from one sample in a study of T cells in narcolepsy. Profiling relied on immunoSEQ multiplex PCR, and the TCRdb table lists in-frame clones only, not all of them. Of around 35,000 clones listed, almost 90% are singletons. Sequences were obtained from CD45RA- memory CD4+ T cells from PBMCs. The receptors were sampled from a human donor with narcolepsy.

The chain recombines TRBV30 with TRBJ1-2, with TRBD1 matching over 7 bases. Germline V gene sequence: CDR1 GTSNPN, CDR2 SVGIG (reference sequence). The CDR3 contains 14 residues. Trimming at V came to 1 base and at J to 4 bases, leaving 6 bases not matched to a gene. Written as DNA, the CDR3 is TGTGCCTGGAGTGAGGGGACAGCCTTCTATGGCTACACCTTC. It is translated as CAWSEGTAFYGYTF.

The chain is built from TRBV19 and TRBJ2-3, with unresolved D. The V gene's germline CDR1 is LNHDA and CDR2 SQIVND (reference sequence). V was trimmed by 4 bases and J by 5 bases, leaving 10 bases between them. The CDR3 contains 13 residues. The CDR3 loop reads CASSSDGGDTQYF. CDR3 sequence (DNA): TGTGCCAGTAGTAGCGACGGTGGAGATACGCAGTATTTT. Combining the CDR3 with reference TRBV19 and TRBJ2-3 gives the whole variable domain DGGITQSPKYLFRKEGQNVTLSCEQNLNHDAMYWYRQDPGQGLRLIYYSQIVNDFQKGDIAEGYSVSREKKESFPLTVTSAQKNPTAFYLCASSSDGGDTQYFGPGTRLTVL.

The V call is TRBV19, the J call TRBJ2-7; D possibly matches TRBD1 or TRBD2 (5 bases each). This CDR3 has 13 residues. The germline V gene has CDR1 LNHDA and CDR2 SQIVND (reference sequence). V shed 3 bases and J shed 9 bases, with 15 bases lying between them. The DNA for the CDR3 is TGTGCCAGTAGTATTATTGGGACCGGTGGGCAGTACTTC. Its translation: CASSIIGTGGQYF.

The chain carries TRBV4-1 and TRBJ1-5; D unclear. This CDR3 is built from 17 residues. The germline V gene has CDR1 MGHRA and CDR2 YSYEKL. V shed 0 bases and J shed 0 bases, with 12 bases lying between them. The CDR3 spells CASSQEGRGYSNQPQHF. Here the CDR3 DNA reads TGCGCCAGCAGCCAAGAAGGACGCGGATATAGCAATCAGCCCCAGCATTTT.

The V and J genes are TRBV9 and TRBJ2-3; 7 nucleotides match TRBD2. CDR1 is SGDLS, CDR2 YYNGEE, per germline. Trimming removed 2 bases from V and 2 bases from J; junction bases left unmatched: 5. The CDR3 length is 15 residues. For the CDR3, the DNA is TGTGCCAGCAGCGTCAGCGGGGTATACACAGATACGCAGTATTTT. Translated: CASSVSGVYTDTQYF.

The V call is TRBV20-1, the J call TRBJ2-7; D unresolved. This CDR3 has 10 residues. V was shortened by 3 bases and J by 5 bases, with 5 bases between the two germline ends. Germline assignment: CDR1 DFQATT and CDR2 SNEGSKA (reference sequence). CDR3 in DNA: TGCAGTGCTAGTGCCCACGAGCAGTACTTC. This codes for CSASAHEQYF.

The rearrangement joins TRBV27 to TRBJ1-1; the D gene is possibly TRBD1 (6 bases). Germline V gene sequence: CDR1 MNHEY, CDR2 SMNVEV (reference sequence). There are 13 residues in the CDR3. The ends were cut back, 5 bases at V and 4 bases at J, with 11 bases in the middle. CDR3 region: CASSLDRFTEAFF. The DNA for the CDR3 is TGTGCCAGCAGTCTAGACAGGTTCACTGAAGCTTTCTTT.

The V gene is TRBV27, the J gene TRBJ1-1; maybe TRBD1 (5 bases). CDR3 length equals 15 residues. Trimming shortened V by 4 bases and J by 4 bases, and 16 bases separated the two germline ends. The germline V gene has CDR1 MNHEY and CDR2 SMNVEV (reference sequence). The chain's CDR3 is CASSSLPGRGTEAFF. CDR3 bases: TGTGCCAGCAGTTCGCTTCCGGGACGCGGCACTGAAGCTTTCTTT.

In this sample, this clone turned up once. The CDR3 coding sequence is TGTGCCAGCAGCTCCCAAGCGAGAAATACGCAGTATTTT. This codes for CASSSQARNTQYF. The rearrangement joins TRBV7-2 to TRBJ2-3; no clear D gene. Trimming stripped 4 bases from V and 7 bases from J, with 12 bases between. This CDR3 region has 13 residues. Germline V gene sequence: CDR1 SGHTA, CDR2 FQGNSA.

V gene TRBV23-1 combines with J gene TRBJ2-5, with 9 bases matching TRBD1. TRBV23-1 is filed as an ORF, its function uncertain. V gave up 2 bases and J gave up 4 bases; unmatched junction bases: 14. There are 18 residues in the CDR3. The CDR3 loop reads CASSQIPSGTGRGETQYF. The CDR3, as DNA: TGCGCCAGCAGTCAAATCCCGTCCGGGACAGGGAGGGGAGAGACCCAGTACTTC.